This T cell receptor (beta chain) was documented in a study of human T cells and chemical hapten exposure. Looking at the study overall: Mainly, slight library volume differences in the pool made TCR yields vary.

Trimming cost V 7 bases and J 6 bases, with 9 bases left between them. CDR3 length: 12 residues. The time point is: patch test 2, 6 weeks after DPC sensitization. The treatment was: therapeutic diphenylcyclopropenone sensitization with weekly scalp DPC. Alopecia patients deemed DPC-suitable, aged 18 to 70, excluding pregnancy. The study extracted total RNA from unfractionated whole blood. This clonotype was recorded at least ten times. Separate cDNA molecules received unique molecular identifiers, which the library attached to them. TCRdb fed the RACE reads into MiXCR, producing one record per CDR3 protein. The data show 360,000 or so distinct CDR3 sequences, with 6% to 7% seen just once and about 6% held by the top ten.

The clonotype comes from a woman under 30 with alopecia areata. Some clones in this sample may be carry-over from other donors' samples. The V call is TRBV12-3 or TRBV12-4, the J call TRBJ1-4; D is ambiguous. This specimen was whole blood, taken in connection with sensitization to the hapten diphenylcyclopropenone (DPC). CDR3 bases: TGTGCCAGCAAGGCAGGAGATGAAAAACTGTTTTTT. Amino acids: CASKAGDEKLFF.